One sample yielded the 10 T cell receptor beta chains listed below, sequenced in a study of blood T cells in healthy people across ages. Next came a second PCR, run for 7 to 11 cycles, which used a sample-barcoded 5' primer along with a J-beta primer mix. TCRdb analysed the 5' RACE reads with MiXCR anew, one entry per CDR3 protein. Of over 700,000 distinct CDR3 sequences listed, about 55% are singletons. Sample: blood. Receptors originate from a man aged 80 or over in good health.

This clonotype was picked up many times. The rearrangement uses TRBV6-2 or TRBV6-3 and TRBJ1-5; perhaps TRBD1 as D (5 bases). V lost 0 bases, J lost 10 bases, and 16 bases lay in between. From germline, CDR1 is MNHEY and CDR2 SVGEGT. There are 15 residues in the CDR3. CDR3 region: CASSYSRSDISPQHF. The CDR3 DNA reads as TGTGCCAGCAGTTACTCCCGTTCGGACATCAGCCCCCAGCATTTT.

This clonotype was recorded at least ten times. The chain links TRBV7-9 to TRBJ1-2; D perhaps matches TRBD1 (6 bases). Between the trimmed V and J ends, which lost 1 base and 2 bases, there was a span of 11 bases. This CDR3 is 15 amino acids long. In germline, CDR1 is SEHNR, CDR2 FQNEAQ (reference sequence). The DNA for the CDR3 is TGTGCCAGCAGCTTAGGTGGGCAGGGGAACTATGGCTACACCTTC. Encoded protein: CASSLGGQGNYGYTF. Full variable domain (missing parts from reference TRBV7-9 and TRBJ1-2): DTGVSQNPRHKITKRGQNVTFRCDPISEHNRLYWYRQTLGQGPEFLTYFQNEAQLEKSRLLSDRFSAERPKGSFSTLEIQRTEQGDSAMYLCASSLGGQGNYGYTFGSGTRLTVV.

The chain combines TRBV9 with TRBJ2-3; D is tentatively TRBD1 or TRBD2 (5 bases each). CDR3 size: 14 residues. Trimming took off 4 bases at V and 5 bases at J, with 14 bases between the two ends. Per the germline V gene, CDR1 is SGDLS and CDR2 is YYNGEE. The CDR3 reads CASSLGTRRDTQYF. DNA for the CDR3: TGTGCCAGCAGCCTGGGGACCCGGAGAGATACGCAGTATTTT.

This clonotype was seen a handful of times. The chain recombines TRBV15 with TRBJ2-1; D unclear. Trimming pared 0 bases from V and 8 bases from J, leaving 5 bases between. Looked up from germline, CDR1 is LNHNV and CDR2 is YYDKDF (reference sequence). CDR3 length: 12 amino acids. CDR3 sequence reads: CATSRDWDEQFF. DNA of the CDR3: TGTGCCACCAGCAGAGATTGGGATGAGCAGTTCTTC.

This clonotype was detected only a few times. The chain recombines TRBV7-2 with TRBJ2-5; D remains ambiguous. The better agreement between TRBJ2-7 and the DNA end casts doubt on the J call. Germline-derived CDR1 and CDR2 are SGHTA and FQGNSA. The CDR3 sequence is 11 residues long. DNA for the CDR3: TGTGCCAGCAGCTTTATCCACGAGCAGTACTTC. This translates into CASSFIHEQYF.

This clonotype has just a few counts. CDR3 amino acids: CASSFRVLGYAYF. In DNA, the CDR3 is TGTGCCAGCAGTTTTCGGGTTCTGGGATACGCGTATTTT. The V gene is TRBV12-3 or TRBV12-4, the J gene TRBJ2-3, with no clear D. This CDR3 is 13 amino acids long. V lost 3 bases and J lost 14, with 18 bases in between.

This clonotype was detected only once. J is TRBJ1-2 and V is TRBV12-5; D remains unclear. This CDR3 is 15 amino acids long. V was shortened by 0 bases and J by 4 bases, with 12 bases between the two germline ends. Germline-derived CDR1 and CDR2 are LGHNT and FRNRAP. The CDR3 loop reads CASGLVPSSPYGYTF. For the CDR3, the DNA is TGTGCTAGTGGTTTGGTACCATCCAGTCCCTATGGCTACACCTTC. The whole variable domain, filled in from reference TRBV12-5 and TRBJ1-2, reads DARVTQTPRHKVTEMGQEVTMRCQPILGHNTVFWYRQTMMQGLELLAYFRNRAPLDDSGMPKDRFSAEMPDATLATLKIQPSEPRDSAVYFCASGLVPSSPYGYTFGSGTRLTVV.

Worth noting for this clonotype: A read error may account for a junction end that differs from germline. This chain joins TRBV7-9 and TRBJ2-7, with a possible D match to TRBD1 (6 bases). The J call could be wrong; TRBJ2-5 is a better fit for the DNA end. The germline CDR1 and CDR2 sequences are SEHNR and FQNEAQ (reference sequence). This CDR3 spans 15 amino acids. The CDR3 DNA sequence: TGTGCCAGCAGCTCCCCGAAACAGGGCCAAGGGACCCAGTACTTC. This encodes CASSSPKQGQGTQYF.

The CDR3 loop is CASSLARSGGANEQYF. The CDR3, as DNA: TGCGCCAGCAGCTTGGCCAGGTCAGGGGGAGCGAACGAGCAGTACTTC. V gene TRBV5-1 combines with J gene TRBJ2-7, with TRBD1 identical over 7 bases. CDR3 size: 16 residues. V trimming: 0 bases; J trimming: 5 bases; junction bases outside the gene matches: 11. CDR1 is SGHRS, CDR2 YFSETQ, per germline.

There are a few counts of this clonotype. The V gene is TRBV29-1, the J gene TRBJ1-1; no firm D call. CDR3 size: 14 residues. Germline V lookup: CDR1 SQVTM, CDR2 ANQGSEA. V was cut by 3 bases and J by 2 bases, with 13 bases left in between. The CDR3 region has the DNA TGCAGCGTTGATCAGACTCCCTTTAACACTGAAGCTTTCTTT. Its translation: CSVDQTPFNTEAFF.